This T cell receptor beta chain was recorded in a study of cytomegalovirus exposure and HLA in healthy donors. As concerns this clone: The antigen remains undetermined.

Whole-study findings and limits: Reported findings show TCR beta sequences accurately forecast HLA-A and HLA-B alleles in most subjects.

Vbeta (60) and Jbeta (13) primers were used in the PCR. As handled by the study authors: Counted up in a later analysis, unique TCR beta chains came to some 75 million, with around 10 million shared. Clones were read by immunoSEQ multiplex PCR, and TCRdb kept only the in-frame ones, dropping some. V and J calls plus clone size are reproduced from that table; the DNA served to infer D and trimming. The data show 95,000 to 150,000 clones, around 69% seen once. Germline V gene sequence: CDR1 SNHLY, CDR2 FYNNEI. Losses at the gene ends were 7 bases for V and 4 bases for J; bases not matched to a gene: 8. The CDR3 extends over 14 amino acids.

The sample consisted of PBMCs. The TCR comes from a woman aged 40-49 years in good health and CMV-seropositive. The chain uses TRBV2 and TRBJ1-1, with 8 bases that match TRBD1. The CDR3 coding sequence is TGTGCCAGCACCCTGACAGGGGTCGGCACTGAAGCTTTCTTT. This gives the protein CASTLTGVGTEAFF.